Each of the 8 T cell receptor beta chains below was sequenced from the same sample in a study of blood T cell repertoires in COVID-19. TCRdb's table, derived via immunoSEQ multiplex PCR, lists solely in-frame clones and lacks some. The data show about 300,000 clones, about four fifths seen once. Sequenced sample: peripheral blood. Receptors were obtained from a woman in her 50s who had recovered from COVID-19.

The table lists this clone with a count of one. The chain has TRBV4-3 and TRBJ2-7; D is uncertain. Germline V gene data show CDR1 as LGHNA and CDR2 as YSLEER. V was clipped by 1 base and J by 0 bases, with 4 bases between them. The CDR3 covers 13 residues. CDR3 bases: TGCGCCAGCAGCCAAGCCGTCTCCTACGAGCAGTACTTC. As protein: CASSQAVSYEQYF.

The chain carries TRBV27 and TRBJ2-3; TRBD1 aligns across 9 bases. The CDR3 runs to 15 residues. Germline CDR1 and CDR2: MNHEY and SMNVEV (reference sequence). V was clipped by 7 bases and J by 10 bases; unmatched bases: 15. Here the CDR3 reads CASTPGQGPFGAQYF. For the CDR3, the DNA is TGTGCCAGCACCCCGGGACAGGGACCCTTTGGGGCGCAGTATTTT.

The rearrangement links TRBV24-1 to TRBJ2-3; 9 bases are shared with TRBD2. Trimming removed 4 bases from V and 4 bases from J; junction bases left unmatched: 8. CDR1 and CDR2 from the germline V gene are KGHDR and SFDVKD. The CDR3 covers 16 residues. CDR3 sequence: CATSDPGTSWADTQYF. CDR3 bases: TGTGCCACCAGTGACCCCGGGACTAGCTGGGCAGATACGCAGTATTTT.

As DNA, the CDR3 is TGTGCCAGCACCCGCCCGAACAGCTTCTACGAGCAGTACTTC. Translated, it gives CASTRPNSFYEQYF. V and J are TRBV6-5 and TRBJ2-7; no reliable D call. This CDR3 has 14 residues. From germline, CDR1 is MNHEY and CDR2 SVGAGI. Deletions cut 7 bases from V and 3 bases from J, with 16 bases between.

The chain is built from TRBV5-1 and TRBJ1-2, with D perhaps matching TRBD1 (5 bases). Germline CDR1 is SGHRS and CDR2 is YFSETQ. There are 14 residues in the CDR3. V shed 0 bases and J shed 6 bases, with 12 bases lying between them. CDR3 nucleotides: TGCGCCAGCAGCTTGGGCGGGGCGCAGGATGGCTACACCTTC. Its translation is CASSLGGAQDGYTF.

The chain links TRBV2 to TRBJ2-2; D is undetermined. Germline CDR1 SNHLY, CDR2 FYNNEI. The CDR3 has 15 residues. The V end was cut by 7 bases, the J end by 0 bases, with 12 bases between. The CDR3 is CASNFAGPNTGELFF. The CDR3 region has the DNA TGTGCCAGCAATTTCGCAGGTCCGAACACCGGGGAGCTGTTTTTT.

This rearrangement joins TRBV4-3 to TRBJ2-7; no clear D gene. This CDR3 is built from 15 residues. Looked up from germline, CDR1 is LGHNA and CDR2 is YSLEER. Trimming removed 0 bases from V and 0 bases from J, with 9 bases in between. This CDR3 is CASSQDVSASYEQYF. The CDR3 DNA sequence: TGCGCCAGCAGCCAAGATGTAAGCGCCTCCTACGAGCAGTACTTC.

This clone appeared a single time. V usage is TRBV23-1 and J usage is TRBJ2-2; 7 bases align to TRBD1. TRBV23-1 is treated as an ORF (open reading frame) with a function not yet certain. V shed 6 bases, J shed 1 base, and the junction held 11 bases outside the gene matches. The CDR3 is 17 amino acids. The CDR3 protein is CASSSIVRDRNTGELFF. CDR3 DNA sequence: TGCGCCAGCAGCTCCATAGTCCGGGACAGGAACACCGGGGAGCTGTTTTTT.